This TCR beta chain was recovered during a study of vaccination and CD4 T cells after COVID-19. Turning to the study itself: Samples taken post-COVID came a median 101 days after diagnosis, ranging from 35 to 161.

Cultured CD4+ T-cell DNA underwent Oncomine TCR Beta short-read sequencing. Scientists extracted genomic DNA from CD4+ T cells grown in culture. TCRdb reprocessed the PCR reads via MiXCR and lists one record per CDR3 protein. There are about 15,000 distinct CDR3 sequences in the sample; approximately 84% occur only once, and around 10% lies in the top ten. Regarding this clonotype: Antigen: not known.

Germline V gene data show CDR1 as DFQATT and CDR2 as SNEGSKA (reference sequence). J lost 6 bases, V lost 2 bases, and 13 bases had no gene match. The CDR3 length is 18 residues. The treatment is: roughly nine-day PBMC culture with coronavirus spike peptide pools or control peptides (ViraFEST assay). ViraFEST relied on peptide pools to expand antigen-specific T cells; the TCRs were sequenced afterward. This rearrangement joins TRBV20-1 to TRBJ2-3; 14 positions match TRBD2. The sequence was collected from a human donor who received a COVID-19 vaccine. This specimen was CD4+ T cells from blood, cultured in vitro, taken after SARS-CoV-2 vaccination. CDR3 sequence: CSARPLRGLAGGWDTQYF. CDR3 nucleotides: TGCAGTGCTAGACCACTTCGTGGACTAGCGGGGGGTTGGGATACGCAGTATTTT.